This TCR beta chain was sequenced in a study of tumor and adjacent non-tumor tissue in lung cancer. The overall study: There were roughly 11 adenocarcinoma, a couple of squamous cell carcinoma and 1 small cell lung cancer cases.

The CDR3 contains 15 residues. The germline gives CDR1 DFQATT, CDR2 SNEGSKA (reference sequence). V shed 5 bases and J shed 4 bases, with 18 bases lying between them. Three rounds of nested PCR, following a modified ARM-PCR protocol, produced the TCRbeta library. TCRdb used MiXCR to reprocess the multiplex PCR reads, holding one entry per CDR3 protein. The data show some 97,000 distinct CDR3 sequences, 65% seen once. No cell sorting was done before RNA was extracted from the tissue. More than 3 cm separated this lung sample from the edge of the tumor. Overall study results and limits: Tumor tissue had significantly higher TCR diversity than normal lung. Tumor repertoires had a smaller top 100 clone share than normal lung. Patients with more diverse tumor TCRs had worse survival.

This clonotype was seen at least ten times. Its antigen is not known. This receptor was obtained from a man aged 25-45 years with non-small cell lung cancer. Sequencing used distant non-tumor lung tissue. The rearrangement uses TRBV20-1 and TRBJ2-1, with D hard to call. CDR3 sequence (DNA): TGCAGTGCTTCCCCGTTGCGATTGAGGTACAATGAGCAGTTCTTC. Translated: CSASPLRLRYNEQFF.